This T cell receptor (beta chain) was captured in a study of T cell repertoires in cytomegalovirus infection. This clonotype was recorded once. The antigen is undetermined. TCRdb reprocessed the reads with MiXCR, giving one entry per CDR3 protein. The sample lists around 330,000 distinct CDR3 sequences; roughly 15% were seen once. Overall study findings and caveats: Clonotype analysis showed dominance of the ex vivo response by HLA-C-restricted CMV-specific TCR beta clonotypes.

The V gene end was trimmed by 1 base and the J gene end by 3 bases; junction bases not matched to a gene: 5. The length of the CDR3 is 17 residues. Germline lookup yields CDR1 SGHNT and CDR2 YYREEE (reference sequence). Sequences were obtained from PBMCs. The chain employs TRBV5-4 and TRBJ2-2; 11 nucleotides align to TRBD2. This sequence originates from a human donor in good health (CMV status not recorded). Some clones in this sample may be carry-over from other donors' samples. CDR3 sequence reads: CASSLPSGGLDTGELFF. CDR3 coding DNA: TGTGCCAGCAGCTTGCCTAGCGGGGGGTTGGACACCGGGGAGCTGTTTTTT.